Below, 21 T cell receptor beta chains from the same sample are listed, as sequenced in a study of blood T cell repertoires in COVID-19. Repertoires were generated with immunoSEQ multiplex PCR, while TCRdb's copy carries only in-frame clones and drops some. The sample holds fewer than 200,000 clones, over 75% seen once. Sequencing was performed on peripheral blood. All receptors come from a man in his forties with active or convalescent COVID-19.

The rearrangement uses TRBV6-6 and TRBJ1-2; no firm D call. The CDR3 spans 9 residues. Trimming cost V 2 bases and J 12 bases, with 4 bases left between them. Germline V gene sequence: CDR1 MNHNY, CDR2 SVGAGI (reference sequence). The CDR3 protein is CASSYPNTF. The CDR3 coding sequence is TGTGCCAGCAGTTACCCTAACACCTTC.

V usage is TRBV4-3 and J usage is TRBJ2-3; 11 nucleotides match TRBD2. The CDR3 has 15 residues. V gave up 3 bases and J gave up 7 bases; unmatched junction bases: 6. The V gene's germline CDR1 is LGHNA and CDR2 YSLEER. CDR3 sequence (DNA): TGCGCCAGCAGCCAGGTAGCGGGGGGGGTAAATACGCAGTATTTT. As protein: CASSQVAGGVNTQYF.

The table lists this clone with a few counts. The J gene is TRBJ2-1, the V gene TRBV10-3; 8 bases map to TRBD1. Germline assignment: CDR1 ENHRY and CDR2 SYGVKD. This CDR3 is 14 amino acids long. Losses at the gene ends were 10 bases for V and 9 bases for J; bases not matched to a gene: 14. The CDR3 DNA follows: TGTGCCACCAACCTGGACAGGGTGGAGAGTGAGCAGTTCTTC. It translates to CATNLDRVESEQFF.

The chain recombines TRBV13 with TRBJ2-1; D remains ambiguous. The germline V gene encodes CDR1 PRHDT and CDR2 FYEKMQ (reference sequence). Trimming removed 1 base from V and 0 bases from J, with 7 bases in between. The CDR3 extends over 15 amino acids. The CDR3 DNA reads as TGTGCCAGCAGCTTAGCGTTTAGCTCCTACAATGAGCAGTTCTTC. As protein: CASSLAFSSYNEQFF.

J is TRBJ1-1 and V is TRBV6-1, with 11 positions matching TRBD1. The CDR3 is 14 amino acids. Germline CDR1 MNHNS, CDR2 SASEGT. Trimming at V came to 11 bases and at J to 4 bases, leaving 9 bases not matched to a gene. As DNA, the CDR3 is TGTGCCGGGCGGACAGGGGGCACGAGCACTGAAGCTTTCTTT. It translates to CAGRTGGTSTEAFF.

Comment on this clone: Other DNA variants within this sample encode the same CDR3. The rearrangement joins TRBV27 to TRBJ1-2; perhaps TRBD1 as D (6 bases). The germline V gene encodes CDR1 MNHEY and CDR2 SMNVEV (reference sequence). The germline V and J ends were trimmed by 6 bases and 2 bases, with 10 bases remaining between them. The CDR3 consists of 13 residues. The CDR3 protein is CASSQQGNYGYTF. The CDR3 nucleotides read TGTGCCAGCAGCCAACAGGGAAACTATGGCTACACCTTC.

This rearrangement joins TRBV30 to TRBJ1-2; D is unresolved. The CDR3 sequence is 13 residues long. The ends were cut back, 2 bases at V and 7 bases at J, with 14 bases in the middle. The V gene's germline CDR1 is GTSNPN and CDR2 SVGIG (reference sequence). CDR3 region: CAWSREGLRGYTF. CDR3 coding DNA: TGTGCCTGGAGTAGGGAGGGTCTTCGTGGCTACACCTTC.

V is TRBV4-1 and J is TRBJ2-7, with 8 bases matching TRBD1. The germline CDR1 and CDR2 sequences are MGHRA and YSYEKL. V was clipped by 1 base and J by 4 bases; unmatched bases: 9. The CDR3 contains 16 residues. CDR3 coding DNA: TGCGCCAGCAGCCAAGCTTCCGGGACAGGACGTTACGAGCAGTACTTC. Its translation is CASSQASGTGRYEQYF.

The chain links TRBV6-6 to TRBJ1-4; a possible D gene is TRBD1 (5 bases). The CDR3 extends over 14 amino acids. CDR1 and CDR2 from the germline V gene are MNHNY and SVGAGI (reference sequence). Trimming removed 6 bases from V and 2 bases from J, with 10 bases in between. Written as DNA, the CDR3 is TGTGCCAGCAGCCGGGGGGGGACTAATGAAAAACTGTTTTTT. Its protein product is CASSRGGTNEKLFF.

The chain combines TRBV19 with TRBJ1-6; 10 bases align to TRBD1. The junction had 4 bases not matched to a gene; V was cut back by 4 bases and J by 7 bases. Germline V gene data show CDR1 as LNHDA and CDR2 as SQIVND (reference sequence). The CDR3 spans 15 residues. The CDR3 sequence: CASSTQDRGNSPLHF. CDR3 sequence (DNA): TGTGCCAGTAGTACCCAGGACAGGGGGAATTCACCCCTCCACTTT.

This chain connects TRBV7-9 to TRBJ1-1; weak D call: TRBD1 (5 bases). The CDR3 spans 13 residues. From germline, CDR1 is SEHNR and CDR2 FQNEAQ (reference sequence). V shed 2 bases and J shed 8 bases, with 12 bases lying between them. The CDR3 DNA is TGTGCCAGCAGCTTAACAGTGACAGCCGAAGCTTTCTTT. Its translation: CASSLTVTAEAFF.

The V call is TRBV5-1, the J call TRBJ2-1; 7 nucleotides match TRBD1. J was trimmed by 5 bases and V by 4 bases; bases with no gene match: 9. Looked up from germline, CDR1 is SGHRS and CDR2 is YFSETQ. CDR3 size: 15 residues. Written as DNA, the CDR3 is TGCGCCAGCAGCCCTAACCTACAGGGGAACAATGAGCAGTTCTTC. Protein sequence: CASSPNLQGNNEQFF.

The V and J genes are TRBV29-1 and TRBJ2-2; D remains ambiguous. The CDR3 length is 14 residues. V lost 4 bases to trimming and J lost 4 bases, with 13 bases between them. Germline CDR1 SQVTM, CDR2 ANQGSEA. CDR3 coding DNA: TGCAGCGTTGGCCCTGTTGACATCACCGGGGAGCTGTTTTTT. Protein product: CSVGPVDITGELFF.

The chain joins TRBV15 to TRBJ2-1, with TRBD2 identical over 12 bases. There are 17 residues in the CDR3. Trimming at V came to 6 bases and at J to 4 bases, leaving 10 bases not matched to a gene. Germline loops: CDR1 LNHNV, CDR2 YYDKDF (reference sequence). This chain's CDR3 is CATRTSGGHLLYNEQFF. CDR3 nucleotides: TGTGCCACCAGGACTAGCGGGGGCCACCTATTATACAATGAGCAGTTCTTC.

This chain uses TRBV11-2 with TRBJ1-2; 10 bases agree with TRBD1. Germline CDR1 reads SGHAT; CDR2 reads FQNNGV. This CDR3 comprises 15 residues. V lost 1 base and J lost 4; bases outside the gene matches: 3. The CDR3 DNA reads TGTGCCAGCAGCTTAGGGGGGACAGGGGCCTATGGCTACACCTTC. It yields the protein CASSLGGTGAYGYTF.

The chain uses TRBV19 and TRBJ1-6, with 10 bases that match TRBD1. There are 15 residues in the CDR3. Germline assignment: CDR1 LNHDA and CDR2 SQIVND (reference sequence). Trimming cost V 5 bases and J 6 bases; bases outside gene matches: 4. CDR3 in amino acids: CASSPRDRGNSPLHF. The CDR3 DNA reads TGTGCCAGTAGTCCTCGGGACAGGGGTAATTCACCCCTCCACTTT.

CDR3 loop: CATSDRDRGPDTQYF. The DNA for the CDR3 is TGTGCCACCAGTGATAGGGACAGGGGGCCAGATACGCAGTATTTT. This chain uses TRBV24-1 with TRBJ2-3; 12 bases line up with TRBD1. J lost 4 bases, V lost 3 bases, and 1 base had no gene match. This CDR3 is built from 15 residues. CDR1 is KGHDR, CDR2 SFDVKD, per germline.

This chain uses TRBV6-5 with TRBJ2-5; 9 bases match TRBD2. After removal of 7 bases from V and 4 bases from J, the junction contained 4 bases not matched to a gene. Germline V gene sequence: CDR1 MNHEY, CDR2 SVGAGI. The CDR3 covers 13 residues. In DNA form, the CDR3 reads TGTGCCAGCAACCTAGCGGGGTCAGAGACCCAGTACTTC. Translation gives CASNLAGSETQYF.

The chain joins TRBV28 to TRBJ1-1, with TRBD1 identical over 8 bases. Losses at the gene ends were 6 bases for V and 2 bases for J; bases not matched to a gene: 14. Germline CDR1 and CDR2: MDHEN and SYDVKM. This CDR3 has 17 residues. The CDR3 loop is CASSLTTGQGPNTEAFF. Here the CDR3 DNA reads TGTGCCAGCAGCCTTACTACAGGACAGGGACCTAACACTGAAGCTTTCTTT.

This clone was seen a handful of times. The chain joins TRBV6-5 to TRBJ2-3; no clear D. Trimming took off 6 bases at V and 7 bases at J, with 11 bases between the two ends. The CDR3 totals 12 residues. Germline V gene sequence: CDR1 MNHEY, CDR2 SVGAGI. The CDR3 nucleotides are TGTGCCAGCAGGGTAGAGCCAAATACGCAGTATTTT. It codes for CASRVEPNTQYF.

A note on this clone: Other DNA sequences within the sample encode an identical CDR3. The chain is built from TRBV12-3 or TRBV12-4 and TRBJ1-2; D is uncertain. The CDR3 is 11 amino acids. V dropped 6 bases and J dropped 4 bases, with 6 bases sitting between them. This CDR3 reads CASSLSYGYTF. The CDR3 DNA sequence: TGTGCCAGCAGCCTCTCCTATGGCTACACCTTC.